This TCR beta chain is from a study of early T cells in non-severe SARS-CoV-2 infection. Study background: It was bulk RNA from unsorted whole blood that was sequenced, and the chains were unpaired. Findings and limits, study-wide: The matching step, a VDJdb search, favored anti-spike CD8 responses and missed private and CD4 specificities.

Points on this clonotype: What it binds is not known.

cDNA molecules, individually, were tagged with unique molecular identifiers. MiXCR, applied by TCRdb to the 5' RACE reads, yields one record per CDR3 protein. The sample has tens of thousands of distinct CDR3 sequences, about 12% seen once. Trimming removed 4 bases from V and 0 bases from J; junction bases left unmatched: 5. CDR3 length equals 16 residues. Germline CDR1 and CDR2: MNHNS and SASEGT. The V call is TRBV6-1, the J call TRBJ1-5, with 8 bases matching TRBD1. This receptor was identified in an adult who was a healthcare worker with PCR-confirmed SARS-CoV-2 infection or an uninfected control (not recorded which). The sequenced sample consisted of whole blood. The CDR3 DNA sequence: TGTGCCAGCAGTGCGACAGGGGAGGGTAGCAATCAGCCCCAGCATTTT. This encodes CASSATGEGSNQPQHF.